This T cell receptor beta chain derives from a study of PD-1 blockade in classical Hodgkin lymphoma. Study observations and caveats: Complete responders entered with baseline diversity on par with newly diagnosed patients, the results showed. After ASCT, patients who started nivolumab under 1 year later were excluded. The study found that TCR diversity rose significantly by C4D1 in CD4+ but not CD8+ cells.

Libraries were prepared by immunoSEQ multiplex PCR; TCRdb keeps only in-frame clonotypes and omits some of them. Of about 5,600 clones in the sample, roughly four fifths were seen once. The CDR3 loop spans 16 amino acids. The V end lost 8 bases, the J end lost 4 bases, and 21 bases lay between the germline ends. CDR1 MDHEN and CDR2 SYDVKM come from the germline V gene. About this clone: No antigen is known for it.

Following autologous stem cell transplantation, relapse occurred in every patient, and exposure to brentuximab vedotin varied. Through magnetic negative selection, CD8+ T cells were separated from PBMCs that had been thawed. Complete response, partial response or progressive disease made up the best responses. V gene TRBV28 combines with J gene TRBJ2-1; D might be TRBD1 (6 bases). The receptor was isolated from a human donor with classical Hodgkin lymphoma. The sample here was CD8+ T cells from blood, taken at baseline. In DNA form, the CDR3 reads TGTGCCAGCGAGCACCCAGGGGAAGGGGCTTACAATGAGCAGTTCTTC. Protein product: CASEHPGEGAYNEQFF.